The 29 T cell receptor beta chains in this list originate from one sample, sequenced in a study of T cells in Graves' hyperthyroidism and ophthalmopathy (dated by TCRdb to about 2019). The library came from multiplex PCR. Instrument on record: Illumina HiSeq 2000. Amplification of TCR beta CDR3 regions was carried out from RNA transcripts. The TCR CDR3 was subjected to a first round of RT-PCR using the HTBI primer set and the Qiagen OneStep RT-PCR kit. The raw public data were reprocessed by TCRdb itself: fastp quality trimming at Q25, MiXCR clonotype calling, in-frame beta chains only. Rows are unified per CDR3 protein, each entry keeping the most common DNA and genes. For this sample the table gives about 49,000 distinct CDR3 sequences, of which approximately 58% were detected only once. The ten largest account for roughly 30% of the sample. Sequenced input: peripheral blood or thyroid tissue (not recorded which). All receptors come from a man between 18 and 29 years old with Graves' hyperthyroidism.

Note on this clonotype: This is likely a read error, given that the CDR3 carries no conserved phenylalanine or tryptophan at its end. As DNA, the CDR3 is TGTGCCAGCAGCCAAAGAGGGTCAGAGACCCAGTACCTC. This codes for CASSQRGSETQYL. This chain joins TRBV5-4 and TRBJ2-5, with D tentatively TRBD2 (5 bases). The ends were cut back, 4 bases at V and 4 bases at J, with 11 bases in the middle. This CDR3 has 13 residues. Looked up from germline, CDR1 is SGHNT and CDR2 is YYREEE (reference sequence).

This chain links TRBV20-1 with TRBJ2-5; D gene uncertain. Looked up from germline, CDR1 is DFQATT and CDR2 is SNEGSKA (reference sequence). V was shortened by 6 bases and J by 9 bases, with 17 bases between the two germline ends. CDR3 length: 12 residues. Here the CDR3 reads CSAGGSNQPQYF. Here the CDR3 DNA reads TGCAGTGCAGGCGGAAGCAATCAGCCCCAGTACTTC.

The table lists this clonotype with many counts. This chain uses TRBV7-9 with TRBJ2-7, with 10 bases fitting TRBD1. The ends lost 5 bases at V and 6 bases at J; junction bases unmatched: 10. Germline CDR1 is SEHNR and CDR2 is FQNEAQ (reference sequence). The CDR3 has 15 amino acids. CDR3 sequence: CASSKPMTGGGEQYF. The CDR3, as DNA: TGTGCCAGCAGCAAACCCATGACAGGGGGCGGCGAGCAGTACTTC.

This rearrangement joins TRBV7-1 to TRBJ1-5; possible D gene TRBD1, 6 bases. TRBV7-1 is reported as an ORF; its role is uncertain. Trimming pared 6 bases from V and 6 bases from J, leaving 9 bases between. This CDR3 has 12 residues. Here the CDR3 DNA reads TGTGCCAGCAGTCAGGGGTCTCAGCCCCAGCATTTT. It is translated as CASSQGSQPQHF.

This clonotype was seen at least ten times. The rearrangement links TRBV4-1 to TRBJ1-5; maybe TRBD1 (6 bases). The CDR3 sequence is 13 residues long. Between the trimmed V and J ends, which lost 3 bases and 14 bases, there was a span of 17 bases. Germline CDR1 and CDR2: MGHRA and YSYEKL. The CDR3 DNA reads as TGCGCCAGCAGCCATCACGGGACACCAATAAAGCATTTT. Protein: CASSHHGTPIKHF.

The genes are TRBV10-3 and TRBJ2-6; D unclear. The CDR3 is made up of 13 amino acids. Germline V CDR1 and CDR2: ENHRY, SYGVKD. Trimming removed 4 bases from V and 4 bases from J, with 5 bases in between. CDR3 sequence: CAISGQGANVLTF. In DNA, the CDR3 is TGTGCCATCAGTGGCCAGGGGGCCAACGTCCTGACTTTC.

This clonotype has only a few counts. This sequence joins TRBV20-1 and TRBJ2-7; tentative D call: TRBD2 (6 bases). V was trimmed by 5 bases and J by 3 bases, leaving 8 bases between them. CDR1 is DFQATT, CDR2 SNEGSKA, per germline (reference sequence). The CDR3 runs 11 residues. The DNA for the CDR3 is TGCAGTGCTGGGGGAGGCTACGAGCAGTACTTC. Translation: CSAGGGYEQYF.

This clonotype was observed a single time. Since no conserved phenylalanine or tryptophan closes the CDR3, a read error is the likely cause. The chain uses TRBV5-1 and TRBJ2-7, with 9 nucleotides matching TRBD2. Germline loops: CDR1 SGHRS, CDR2 YFSETQ. The CDR3 is made up of 14 amino acids. V shed 4 bases, J shed 3 bases, and the junction held 5 bases outside the gene matches. CDR3 coding DNA: TGCGCCAGCAGCGACCCGACTAGCGGCTACGAGCAGTACCTC. Amino acid sequence: CASSDPTSGYEQYL.

There are many counts of this clonotype. This rearrangement joins TRBV12-3 or TRBV12-4 to TRBJ2-5, with 9 bases matching TRBD2. The junction had 9 bases not matched to a gene; V was cut back by 7 bases and J by 0 bases. CDR3 length equals 16 residues. The CDR3 DNA is TGTGCCAGCACCCAGAAGCGGGGGGCAAACCAAGAGACCCAGTACTTC. It codes for CASTQKRGANQETQYF.

Of note for this clonotype: One end of the junction does not line up with germline, which may come from a read error. The chain is built from TRBV5-1 and TRBJ1-1, with 9 bases aligning to TRBD1. CDR3 length: 15 amino acids. The germline V gene has CDR1 SGHRS and CDR2 YFSETQ. CDR3 sequence reads: CASSLGQGVNTEAFF. In DNA, the CDR3 is TGCGCCAGCAGCTTGGGACAGGGGGTGAATACTGAAGCTTTCTTT.

V and J are TRBV5-6 and TRBJ1-1; no definite D call. The CDR3 has 11 residues. With 4 bases removed from V and 10 bases from J, the gap between germline ends came to 11 bases. Germline V gene sequence: CDR1 SGHDT, CDR2 YYEEEE. DNA of the CDR3: TGTGCCAGCAGCCAGGTCAGTGTAGCTTTCTTT. Its protein product is CASSQVSVAFF.

The genes are TRBV9 and TRBJ2-3, with D unclear. This CDR3 spans 11 amino acids. The germline V gene encodes CDR1 SGDLS and CDR2 YYNGEE. V was pared by 0 bases and J by 9 bases, with 5 bases between. Written as DNA, the CDR3 is TGTGCCAGCAGCGTAGGTTCCACGCAGTATTTT. It translates to CASSVGSTQYF.

The V gene is TRBV10-3, the J gene TRBJ1-3; D is unclear. Germline CDR1 is ENHRY and CDR2 is SYGVKD. The CDR3 covers 14 residues. The V and J ends lost 5 bases and 1 base respectively, with 9 bases between them. DNA of the CDR3: TGTGCCATCAGTTCTCGGGGATCTGGAAACACCATATATTTT. The encoded protein is CAISSRGSGNTIYF.

The chain joins TRBV29-1 to TRBJ1-4; TRBD1 agrees at 9 bases. Germline trimming cut 7 bases from V and 2 bases from J; bases unmatched to any gene: 2. Germline-derived CDR1 and CDR2 are SQVTM and ANQGSEA. CDR3 length: 13 residues. The CDR3 DNA follows: TGCAGCGCGACAGGGGGTACTAATGAAAAACTGTTTTTT. Translating it yields CSATGGTNEKLFF.

In the case of this clonotype: At one boundary the junction diverges from the germline segment, which might be a read error. This chain connects TRBV14 to TRBJ1-6; D is unclear. CDR1 and CDR2 (germline): SGHDN, FVKESK. CDR3 length: 13 residues. The CDR3 here is CASSQTSHSPPHF. The CDR3 DNA sequence: TGCGCCAGCAGCCAAACTAGTCATTCACCCCCCCACTTT.

The V and J genes are TRBV7-2 and TRBJ2-7; 7 bases match TRBD1. With V trimmed by 5 bases and J by 3 bases, 4 bases remained unmatched. This CDR3 is built from 13 residues. The germline V gene has CDR1 SGHTA and CDR2 FQGNSA. CDR3 in DNA: TGTGCCAGCAGCAGGGACAGATACTACGAGCAGTACTTC. It yields the protein CASSRDRYYEQYF.

The chain is built from TRBV25-1 and TRBJ2-5; D gene unclear. The germline V gene encodes CDR1 MGHDK and CDR2 SYGVNS. With 5 bases removed from V and 0 bases from J, the gap between germline ends came to 7 bases. CDR3 length: 13 residues. CDR3 residues: CASSLRNQETQYF. The DNA for the CDR3 is TGTGCCAGCAGTTTACGCAACCAAGAGACCCAGTACTTC.

The rearrangement joins TRBV20-1 to TRBJ2-5; D ambiguous. Germline V lookup: CDR1 DFQATT, CDR2 SNEGSKA (reference sequence). Trimming pared 0 bases from V and 9 bases from J, leaving 2 bases between. The CDR3 length is 9 residues. CDR3 in amino acids: CSARDAQYF. The CDR3 bases are TGCAGTGCTAGAGACGCCCAGTACTTC.

This clonotype is deemed medium-sized. V usage is TRBV27 and J usage is TRBJ1-5; D is perhaps TRBD1 (6 bases). CDR1 is MNHEY, CDR2 SMNVEV, per germline (reference sequence). The CDR3 sequence is 15 residues long. V was clipped by 7 bases and J by 0 bases, with 13 bases between them. For the CDR3, the DNA is TGTGCCAGCACCCAGGACAGATATAGCAATCAGCCCCAGCATTTT. Encoded protein: CASTQDRYSNQPQHF.

There are many counts of this clonotype. This sequence joins TRBV7-2 and TRBJ2-6; 7 bases align to TRBD1. The CDR3 spans 20 residues. In germline, CDR1 is SGHTA, CDR2 FQGNSA. Trimming at V came to 0 bases and at J to 0 bases, leaving 11 bases not matched to a gene. The CDR3 coding sequence is TGTGCCAGCAGCTTAGCTTCCGGGTCAGGGGGTCGCTCTGGGGCCAACGTCCTGACTTTC. Amino acids: CASSLASGSGGRSGANVLTF.

The chain links TRBV24-1 to TRBJ2-7, with a possible D match to TRBD1 (5 bases). This CDR3 region has 16 residues. CDR1 is KGHDR and CDR2 is SFDVKD in the germline V gene. Trimming removed 2 bases from V and 0 bases from J, with 13 bases in between. In nucleotides, the CDR3 is TGTGCCACCAGTGATTCGAGGACACCCGGCTCCTACGAGCAGTACTTC. This encodes CATSDSRTPGSYEQYF.

The rearrangement uses TRBV29-1 and TRBJ2-2; TRBD2 aligns across 8 bases. V was pared by 3 bases and J by 6 bases, with 3 bases of the junction left unmatched. Germline CDR1 reads SQVTM; CDR2 reads ANQGSEA. The CDR3 is 13 amino acids. The CDR3 reads CSVETSAAGELFF. The CDR3 nucleotides are TGCAGCGTTGAGACTAGCGCGGCCGGGGAGCTGTTTTTT.

The chain uses TRBV29-1 and TRBJ2-7; TRBD1 aligns across 8 bases. Germline V gene lookup returns CDR1 SQVTM and CDR2 ANQGSEA. J gave up 4 bases and V 4 bases, and 6 bases lay outside the gene matches. The CDR3 loop spans 13 amino acids. CDR3 nucleotide sequence: TGCAGCGTTGTCGACAGGGGAGTTTACGAGCAGTACTTC. Translating it yields CSVVDRGVYEQYF.

As regards this clonotype: At one end the junction does not follow the germline gene, possibly because of a read error. The chain carries TRBV20-1 and TRBJ1-1; 7 bases align to TRBD1. The length of the CDR3 is 13 residues. Germline-derived CDR1 and CDR2 are DFQATT and SNEGSKA (reference sequence). The CDR3 here is CSAQDRQNTEASF. The CDR3 DNA sequence: TGCAGTGCCCAGGACAGGCAGAACACTGAAGCTTCCTTT.

Worth noting for this clonotype: A much larger clone is a single base away; this may be a read error. DNA of the CDR3: TGTGCCGGCAGTTACTCGAGGGACAGGGGACTCTACGAGCAGTACTTC. This sequence encodes CAGSYSRDRGLYEQYF. V gene TRBV6-2 or TRBV6-3 combines with J gene TRBJ2-7, with 10 nucleotides matching TRBD1. Germline assignment: CDR1 MNHEY and CDR2 SVGEGT. The length of the CDR3 is 16 residues.

J is TRBJ2-6 and V is TRBV24-1; the match to TRBD2 covers 10 bases. Germline trimming cut 3 bases from V and 2 bases from J; bases unmatched to any gene: 6. Looked up from germline, CDR1 is KGHDR and CDR2 is SFDVKD. This CDR3 has 18 residues. The CDR3 coding sequence is TGTGCCACCAGTGATCCAAGCGGGAGGGCCCCTGGGGCCAACGTCCTGACTTTC. Translated, it gives CATSDPSGRAPGANVLTF.

Concerning this clonotype itself: One end of the junction does not line up with germline, which may come from a read error. The chain uses TRBV20-1 and TRBJ2-5, with a tentative D call TRBD1 (6 bases). Germline V CDR1 and CDR2: DFQATT, SNEGSKA (reference sequence). This CDR3 spans 10 amino acids. CDR3 region: CSASAGTRNF. For the CDR3, the DNA is TGCAGTGCTAGTGCAGGGACACGGAACTTC.

The V gene is TRBV7-9, the J gene TRBJ2-5; D is possibly TRBD2 (5 bases). The CDR3 covers 17 residues. Germline lookup yields CDR1 SEHNR and CDR2 FQNEAQ (reference sequence). Between the trimmed V and J ends, which lost 2 bases and 4 bases, there was a span of 20 bases. Here the CDR3 DNA reads TGTGCCAGCAGCTTATCGGGGTCCCGGGTGGCAGGAGAGACCCAGTACTTC. Amino acid sequence: CASSLSGSRVAGETQYF.

The rearrangement uses TRBV29-1 and TRBJ2-7; D is uncertain. Germline V lookup: CDR1 SQVTM, CDR2 ANQGSEA. V was trimmed by 8 bases and J by 2 bases, leaving 7 bases between them. The CDR3 is 10 amino acids. CDR3 DNA sequence: TGCAGCTTAAGCACCTACGAGCAGTACTTC. Amino acid sequence: CSLSTYEQYF.